This TCR beta chain was captured in a study of cytomegalovirus exposure and HLA in healthy donors. For the study at large: The Caucasian-associated ancestry cluster contained 81% of the roughly 400 genotyped donors.

In the PCR, 60 Vbeta and 13 Jbeta primers were used. Clones were read by immunoSEQ multiplex PCR, and TCRdb kept only the in-frame ones, dropping some. Its table records 38,000 or so clones. Germline CDR1 and CDR2: LGHNA and YSLEER. This CDR3 has 14 residues. Trimming removed 7 bases from V and 2 bases from J, with 15 bases in between. The source is a man aged 35-49 years in good health and CMV-seropositive. This chain links TRBV4-3 with TRBJ2-7; D not certain. The sequenced sample consisted of PBMCs. The CDR3 nucleotides read TGCGCCAGCACCCCCCGGGTCGGAACCTACGAGCAGTACTTC. Its protein is CASTPRVGTYEQYF.